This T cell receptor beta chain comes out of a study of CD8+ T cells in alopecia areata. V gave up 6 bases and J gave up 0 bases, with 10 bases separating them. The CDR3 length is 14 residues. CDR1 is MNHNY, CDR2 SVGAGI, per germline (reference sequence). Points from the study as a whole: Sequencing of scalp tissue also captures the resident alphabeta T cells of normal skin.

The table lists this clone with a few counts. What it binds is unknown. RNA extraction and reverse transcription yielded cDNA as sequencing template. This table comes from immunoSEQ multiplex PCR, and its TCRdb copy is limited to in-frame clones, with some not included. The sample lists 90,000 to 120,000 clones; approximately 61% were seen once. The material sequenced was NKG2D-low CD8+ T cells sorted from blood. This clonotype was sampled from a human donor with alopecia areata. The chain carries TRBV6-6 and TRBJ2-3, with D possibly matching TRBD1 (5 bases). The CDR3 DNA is TGTGCCAGCAGCAACGGACACAGCACAGATACGCAGTATTTT. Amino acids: CASSNGHSTDTQYF.